This TCR beta chain stems from a study of cytomegalovirus exposure and HLA in healthy donors. Whole-study context: As an earlier analysis found, around 200 million T cells yielded over 95 million unique TCR beta sequences.

Use of 60 Vbeta and 13 Jbeta primers characterized the PCR. Method: immunoSEQ multiplex PCR; TCRdb's copy keeps in-frame clones and lacks some. The sample table includes about 160,000 clones. Remarks on this clone: Its cognate antigen is unknown.

General study points: Among the most significant clusters, several appeared linked to common viral pathogens in a later analysis. Analyses of presence and absence presupposed an approximately uniform sequencing depth across donors.

Germline-derived CDR1 and CDR2 are SGDLS and YYNGEE. The trim removed 3 bases at V and 3 bases at J, leaving 8 bases unmatched. This CDR3 is built from 17 residues. The sequencing input was PBMCs. The clonotype was recovered from a man aged 25-45 years in good health and CMV-seronegative. J is TRBJ2-3 and V is TRBV9, with TRBD2 matching 12 bases. The CDR3: CASSALAGGEGTDTQYF. The CDR3, as DNA: TGTGCCAGCAGCGCCCTAGCGGGAGGGGAGGGAACAGATACGCAGTATTTT.